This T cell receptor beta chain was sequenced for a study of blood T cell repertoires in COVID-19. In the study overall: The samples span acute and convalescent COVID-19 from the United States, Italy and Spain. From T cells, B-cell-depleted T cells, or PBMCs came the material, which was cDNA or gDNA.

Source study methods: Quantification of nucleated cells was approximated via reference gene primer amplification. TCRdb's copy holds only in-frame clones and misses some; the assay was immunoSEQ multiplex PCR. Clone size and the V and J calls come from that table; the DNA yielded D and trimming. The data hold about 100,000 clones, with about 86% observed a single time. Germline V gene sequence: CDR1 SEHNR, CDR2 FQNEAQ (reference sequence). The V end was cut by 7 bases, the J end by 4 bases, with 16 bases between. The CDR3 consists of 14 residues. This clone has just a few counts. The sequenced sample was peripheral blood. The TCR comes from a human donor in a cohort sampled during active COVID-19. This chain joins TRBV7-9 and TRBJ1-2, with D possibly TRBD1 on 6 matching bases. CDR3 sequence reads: CASNRQVDGYGYTF. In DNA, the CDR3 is TGTGCCAGCAACCGACAGGTTGACGGCTATGGCTACACCTTC. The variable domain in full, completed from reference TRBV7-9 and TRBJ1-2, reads DTGVSQNPRHKITKRGQNVTFRCDPISEHNRLYWYRQTLGQGPEFLTYFQNEAQLEKSRLLSDRFSAERPKGSFSTLEIQRTEQGDSAMYLCASNRQVDGYGYTFGSGTRLTVV.